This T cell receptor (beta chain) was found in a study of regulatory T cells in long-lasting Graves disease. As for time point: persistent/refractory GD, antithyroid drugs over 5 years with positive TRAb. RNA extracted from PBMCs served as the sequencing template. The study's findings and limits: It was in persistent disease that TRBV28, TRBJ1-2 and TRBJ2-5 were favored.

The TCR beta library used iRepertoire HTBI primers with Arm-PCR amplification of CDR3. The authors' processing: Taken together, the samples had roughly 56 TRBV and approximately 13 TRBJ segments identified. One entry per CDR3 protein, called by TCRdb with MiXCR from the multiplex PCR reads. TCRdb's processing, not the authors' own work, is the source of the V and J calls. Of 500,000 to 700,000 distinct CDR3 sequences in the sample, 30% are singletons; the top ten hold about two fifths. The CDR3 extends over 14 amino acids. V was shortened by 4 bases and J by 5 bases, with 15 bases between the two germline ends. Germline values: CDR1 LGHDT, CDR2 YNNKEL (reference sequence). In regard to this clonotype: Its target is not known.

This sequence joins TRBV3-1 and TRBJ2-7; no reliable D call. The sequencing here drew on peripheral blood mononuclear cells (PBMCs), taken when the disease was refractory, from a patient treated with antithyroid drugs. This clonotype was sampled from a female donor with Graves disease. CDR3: CASSRTRYGNEQYF. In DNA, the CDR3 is TGTGCCAGCAGCCGGACGCGATATGGGAACGAGCAGTACTTC.